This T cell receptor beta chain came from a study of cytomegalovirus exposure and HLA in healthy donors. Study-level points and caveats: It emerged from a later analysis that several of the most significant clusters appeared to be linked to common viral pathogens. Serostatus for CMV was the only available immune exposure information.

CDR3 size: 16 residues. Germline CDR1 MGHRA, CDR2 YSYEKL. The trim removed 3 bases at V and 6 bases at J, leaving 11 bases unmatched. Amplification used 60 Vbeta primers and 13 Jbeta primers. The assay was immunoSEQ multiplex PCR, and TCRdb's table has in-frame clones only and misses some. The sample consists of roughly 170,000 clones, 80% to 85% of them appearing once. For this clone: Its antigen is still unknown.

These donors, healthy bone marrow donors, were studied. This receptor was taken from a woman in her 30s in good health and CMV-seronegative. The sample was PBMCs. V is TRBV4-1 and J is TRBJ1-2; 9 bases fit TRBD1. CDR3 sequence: CASSHPIRDRDNGYTF. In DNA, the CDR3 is TGCGCCAGCAGCCATCCAATCCGGGACAGGGATAATGGCTACACCTTC.